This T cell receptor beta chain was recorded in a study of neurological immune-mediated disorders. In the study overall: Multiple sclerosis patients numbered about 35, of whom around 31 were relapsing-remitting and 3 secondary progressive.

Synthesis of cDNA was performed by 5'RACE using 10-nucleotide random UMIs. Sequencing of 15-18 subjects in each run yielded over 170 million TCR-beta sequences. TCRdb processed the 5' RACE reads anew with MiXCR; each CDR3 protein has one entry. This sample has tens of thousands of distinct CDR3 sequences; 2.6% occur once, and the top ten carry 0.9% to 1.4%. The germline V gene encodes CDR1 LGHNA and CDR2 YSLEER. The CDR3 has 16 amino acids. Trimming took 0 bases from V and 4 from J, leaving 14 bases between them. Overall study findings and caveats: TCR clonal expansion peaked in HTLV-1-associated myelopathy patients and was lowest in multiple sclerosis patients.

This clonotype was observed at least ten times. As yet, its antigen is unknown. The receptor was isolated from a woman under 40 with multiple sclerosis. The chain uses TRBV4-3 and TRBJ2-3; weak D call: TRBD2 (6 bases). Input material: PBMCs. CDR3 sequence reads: CASSQDLYGRPDTQYF. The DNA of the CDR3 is TGCGCCAGCAGCCAAGATCTGTATGGGAGGCCAGATACGCAGTATTTT.